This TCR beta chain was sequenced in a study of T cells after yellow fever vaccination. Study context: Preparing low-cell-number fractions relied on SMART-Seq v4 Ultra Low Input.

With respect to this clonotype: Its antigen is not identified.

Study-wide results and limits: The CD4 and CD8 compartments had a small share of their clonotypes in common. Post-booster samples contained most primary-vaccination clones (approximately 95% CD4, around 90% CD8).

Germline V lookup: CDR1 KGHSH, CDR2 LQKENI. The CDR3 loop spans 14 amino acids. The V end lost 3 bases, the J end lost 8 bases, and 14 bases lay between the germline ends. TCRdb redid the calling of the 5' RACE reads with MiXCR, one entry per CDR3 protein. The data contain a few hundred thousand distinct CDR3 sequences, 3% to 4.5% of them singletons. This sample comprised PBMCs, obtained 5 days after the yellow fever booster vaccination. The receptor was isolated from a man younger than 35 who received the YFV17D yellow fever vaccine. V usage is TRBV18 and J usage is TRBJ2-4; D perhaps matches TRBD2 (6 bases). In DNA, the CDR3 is TGTGCCAGCTCACCCCCCCGGGGGTGGGACATTCAGTACTTC. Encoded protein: CASSPPRGWDIQYF.